Reported below is one T cell receptor beta chain. This sample was included in a study of PD-L1 blockade in urothelial cancer. Study details: Most patients, about 85% of the roughly 30, were males with bladder-origin cancer.

The length of the CDR3 is 16 residues. Germline trimming cut 4 bases from V and 0 bases from J; bases unmatched to any gene: 8. Germline V gene lookup returns CDR1 SGDLS and CDR2 YYNGEE. Time point defined: pretreatment peripheral blood. Sequenced by immunoSEQ multiplex PCR; TCRdb stores in-frame clones only, minus some. The sample contains about 56,000 clones, 65% to 90% of which appear only once. The material sequenced was PBMCs, taken around atezolizumab (anti-PD-L1) treatment. V usage is TRBV9 and J usage is TRBJ2-5, with 8 bases fitting TRBD1. This clonotype was sampled from a man between 65 and 85 years old with urothelial cancer. The CDR3 here is CASSPRQGMYQETQYF. The CDR3 DNA reads TGTGCCAGCAGCCCCAGACAGGGGATGTACCAAGAGACCCAGTACTTC.